The 10 T cell receptor beta chains below all came from one sample that was sequenced in a study of blood T cell repertoires in COVID-19. This table comes from immunoSEQ multiplex PCR, and its TCRdb copy is limited to in-frame clones, with some not included. The repertoire holds some 200,000 clones, about 80% seen once, with around an eighth in the top ten. The sample taken for sequencing was peripheral blood. Receptor source: a man in his thirties or forties with active or convalescent COVID-19.

The table lists this clone with a few counts. J is TRBJ1-2 and V is TRBV6-5; no definite D call. Deletions cut 0 bases from V and 1 base from J, with 9 bases between. CDR3 size: 15 residues. CDR1 and CDR2 from the germline V gene are MNHEY and SVGAGI. The CDR3 DNA reads as TGTGCCAGCAGTTACTCACGCTACAGTAACTATGGCTACACCTTC. Translated: CASSYSRYSNYGYTF.

The chain couples TRBV19 to TRBJ2-5, with 9 bases lining up with TRBD2. Germline trimming cut 7 bases from V and 5 bases from J; bases unmatched to any gene: 8. The CDR3 is 14 residues long. CDR1 is LNHDA and CDR2 is SQIVND in the germline V gene (reference sequence). CDR3 protein: CASKRGRASETQYF. The CDR3 DNA reads as TGTGCCAGTAAACGCGGGAGGGCCAGTGAGACCCAGTACTTC.

This chain links TRBV4-3 with TRBJ2-3; D ambiguous. V was shortened by 2 bases and J by 3 bases, with 6 bases between the two germline ends. Germline assignment: CDR1 LGHNA and CDR2 YSLEER. The CDR3 totals 13 residues. Here the CDR3 reads CASSQRSTDTQYF. CDR3 DNA: TGCGCCAGCAGCCAACGTTCTACAGATACGCAGTATTTT.

This rearrangement joins TRBV11-3 to TRBJ1-1; possibly TRBD1 for D (6 bases). Trimming stripped 8 bases from V and 0 bases from J, with 13 bases between. The CDR3 contains 14 residues. The germline gives CDR1 SGHNT, CDR2 YENEEA. Here the CDR3 DNA reads TGTGCCAGCCGATCCACAGGGATGAACACTGAAGCTTTCTTT. This sequence encodes CASRSTGMNTEAFF.

This chain joins TRBV13 and TRBJ1-1; 10 nucleotides match TRBD1. Trimming took 5 bases from V and 7 from J; bases not matched to a gene: 7. Germline-derived CDR1 and CDR2 are PRHDT and FYEKMQ (reference sequence). There are 14 residues in the CDR3. The CDR3 nucleotides are TGTGCCAGCAGCCTAACTGGGACAGGGGATGAAGCTTTCTTT. The encoded protein is CASSLTGTGDEAFF.

V is TRBV6-5 and J is TRBJ1-6; D is unresolved. This CDR3 spans 13 amino acids. Trimming stripped 10 bases from V and 8 bases from J, with 15 bases between. Germline V gene data show CDR1 as MNHEY and CDR2 as SVGAGI. CDR3 nucleotide sequence: TGTGCCACCTCGAGGACGCGGGATTCACCCCTCCACTTT. Its protein is CATSRTRDSPLHF.

Concerning this clone itself: The sample contains more than one DNA sequence encoding this CDR3. The chain recombines TRBV19 with TRBJ1-1; 7 nucleotides match TRBD1. The CDR3 loop spans 12 amino acids. CDR1 is LNHDA, CDR2 SQIVND, per germline (reference sequence). The J segment lost 1 base and the V segment lost 8 bases, leaving 1 base of the junction unmatched. CDR3 nucleotides: TGTGCCAGTGGGACAGCGAACACTGAAGCTTTCTTT. It translates to CASGTANTEAFF.

The chain employs TRBV6-5 and TRBJ1-5, with 7 bases lining up with TRBD1. The trim removed 6 bases at V and 3 bases at J, leaving 2 bases unmatched. The CDR3 length is 13 residues. CDR1 and CDR2 (germline): MNHEY, SVGAGI. CDR3 protein: CASRTGINQPQHF. The CDR3 DNA reads as TGTGCCAGCAGGACAGGGATCAATCAGCCCCAGCATTTT.

This clone was counted between two and nine times. The gene calls are TRBV2 and TRBJ2-7; possible D gene TRBD2, 5 bases. Trimming shortened V by 7 bases and J by 6 bases, and 10 bases separated the two germline ends. The CDR3 length is 11 residues. Per germline, CDR1 SNHLY and CDR2 FYNNEI. The CDR3 reads CASTLTIEQYF. For the CDR3, the DNA is TGTGCCAGCACCCTGACTATCGAGCAGTACTTC.

The V gene is TRBV6-1, the J gene TRBJ1-5, with D perhaps matching TRBD1 (5 bases). CDR1 is MNHNS and CDR2 is SASEGT in the germline V gene. V was trimmed by 0 bases and J by 5 bases, leaving 14 bases between them. The CDR3 contains 16 residues. The CDR3 spells CASSEAGTLGDQPQHF. The CDR3 DNA is TGTGCCAGCAGTGAAGCCGGGACTTTAGGCGATCAGCCCCAGCATTTT.